The rows below give T cell receptor beta chains drawn from one sample of a study of cytomegalovirus exposure and HLA in healthy donors. Sequenced by immunoSEQ multiplex PCR; TCRdb stores in-frame clones only, minus some. The repertoire holds 110,000 to 150,000 clones, roughly 92% seen once, with approximately 0.7% in the top ten. The sample comprised PBMCs. These receptors came from a man aged 18-30 years in good health and CMV-seronegative. CDR3s include the opening cysteine and the closing phenylalanine or tryptophan. Fields, in order: J gene, D gene, clone size, V gene, CDR3 protein, CDR3 DNA. The D gene is left open where the match is weak. Only part of the rows carry a size: once, few, many, or a class if the clone is expanded.

TRBJ1-2 | . | few | TRBV5-4 | CASSFARGRNGYTF | TGTGCCAGCAGCTTTGCTAGAGGGAGAAATGGCTACACCTTC
TRBJ2-2 | . | . | TRBV18 | CASSPPNSYTGELFF | TGTGCCAGCTCACCACCGAACAGCTACACCGGGGAGCTGTTTTTT
TRBJ2-5 | TRBD2 | . | TRBV29-1 | CSVGTSGGAGKTQYF | TGCAGCGTGGGGACTAGCGGGGGGGCCGGCAAGACCCAGTACTTC
TRBJ1-5 | . | once | TRBV6-5 | CASSVQGSSDQPQHF | TGTGCCAGCAGTGTCCAGGGGAGTTCGGATCAGCCCCAGCATTTT
TRBJ2-1 | TRBD1 | . | TRBV5-1 | CASSLFSGGRNEQFF | TGCGCCAGCAGCTTGTTTTCAGGGGGCCGCAATGAGCAGTTCTTC
TRBJ1-1 | . | . | TRBV6-6 | CASRGFLNTEAFF | TGTGCCAGTAGAGGGTTTTTGAACACTGAAGCTTTCTTT
TRBJ1-5 | . | . | TRBV2 | CASRKTGSRQPQHF | TGTGCCAGCAGGAAGACAGGTTCTCGTCAGCCCCAGCATTTT
TRBJ1-5 | . | . | TRBV23-1 | CASSPSPPRARDYSNQPQHF | TGCGCCAGCAGTCCCTCCCCCCCCAGGGCGAGGGACTATAGCAATCAGCCCCAGCATTTT
TRBJ1-2 | . | . | TRBV10-3 | CAISGAGGYGYTF | TGTGCCATCAGTGGAGCGGGGGGCTATGGCTACACCTTC
TRBJ2-1 | . | . | TRBV7-6 | CASSLAPPPAGLGINEQFF | TGTGCCAGCAGCTTAGCCCCGCCTCCAGCAGGGCTTGGGATCAATGAGCAGTTCTTC
TRBJ2-5 | . | . | TRBV5-1 | CASSLVRPTQETQYF | TGCGCCAGCAGCTTGGTCAGGCCCACACAAGAGACCCAGTACTTC
TRBJ2-1 | TRBD1 | . | TRBV5-8 | CASSTPGQGAGEQFF | TGTGCCAGCAGTACCCCGGGACAGGGGGCGGGTGAGCAGTTCTTC
TRBJ1-3 | . | few | TRBV19 | CASSRGGPGNTIYF | TGTGCCAGTAGTCGGGGGGGCCCAGGAAACACCATATATTTT
TRBJ1-5 | . | . | TRBV4-3 | CASSQDWGGNQPQHF | TGCGCCAGCAGCCAAGATTGGGGAGGGAATCAGCCCCAGCATTTT
TRBJ2-1 | . | . | TRBV4-1 | CASSQESMGFSAYNEQFF | TGCGCCAGCAGCCAAGAGAGTATGGGGTTTAGCGCGTACAATGAGCAGTTCTTC
TRBJ2-7 | . | . | TRBV7-8 | CASSTILRGGFSYEQYF | TGTGCCAGCAGCACAATTCTAAGGGGCGGATTCTCCTACGAGCAGTACTTC
TRBJ2-7 | TRBD2 | . | TRBV15 | CATSRDSGGSSEQYF | TGTGCCACCAGCAGAGATAGCGGGGGGTCCTCCGAGCAGTACTTC
TRBJ1-1 | TRBD1 | . | TRBV6-5 | CASSYDGTVNTEAFF | TGTGCCAGCAGTTACGACGGGACAGTGAACACTGAAGCTTTCTTT
TRBJ2-7 | . | . | TRBV15 | CATSRGRTSDYEQYF | TGTGCCACCAGCAGAGGGAGGACTTCCGACTACGAGCAGTACTTC
TRBJ2-1 | TRBD1 | . | TRBV5-1 | CASSPEGTGGGNEQFF | TGCGCCAGCAGCCCGGAAGGGACAGGGGGAGGCAATGAGCAGTTCTTC
TRBJ2-2 | . | . | TRBV5-1 | CASSSWSRLNTGELFF | TGCGCCAGCAGCTCGTGGTCCCGGTTGAACACCGGGGAGCTGTTTTTT
TRBJ2-3 | TRBD2 | . | TRBV7-9 | CASSLGLASPPSTDTQYF | TGTGCCAGCAGCTTAGGACTAGCTTCGCCGCCTAGCACAGATACGCAGTATTTT
TRBJ1-4 | TRBD1 | . | TRBV30 | CAWRGTGGLGKLFF | TGTGCCTGGAGGGGGACAGGGGGTCTGGGAAAACTGTTTTTT
TRBJ1-5 | . | few | TRBV6-1 | CASRQGSNQPQHF | TGTGCCAGCAGACAGGGATCCAATCAGCCCCAGCATTTT
TRBJ2-2 | . | few | TRBV6-1 | CASSHGEFNTGELFF | TGTGCCAGCAGTCACGGGGAATTCAACACCGGGGAGCTGTTTTTT